Sequencing of this T cell receptor (beta chain) was carried out in a study of blood T cell repertoires in COVID-19 (dated by TCRdb to the early 2020s). About the full investigation: Collaborator samples came from the United States, Italy and Spain and covered acute and convalescent phases of COVID-19. The material from the prospective study consisted of cDNA or gDNA derived from T cells, B-cell-depleted T cells, or PBMCs. Subjects who had been exposed to COVID-19, were actively infected with it, or had recovered from it provided the deeply sampled blood TCRbeta repertoires that made up the dataset. The repertoires were made available in a free public database intended to serve as a resource for research on the immune response to SARS-CoV-2. Samples were obtained from the ongoing ImmuneRACE study (first 160 participants) and from 1,000 to 1,500 subjects provided by 6 global collaborators. Sample metadata almost always included a de-identified subject ID, COVID-19 status, age in years and sex. HLA class I and class II types, where available, came from metadata supplied by the sample provider rather than from assay-based typing.

Taken from cysteine to phenylalanine, the CDR3 has 16 residues. Only the CDR3 DNA stays, 48 bases, in frame from base 1. The V end gives up 5 bases and the J end 1 base, leaving 0 bases in the junction not matched to a gene. CDR1 and CDR2, looked up from the germline V gene (reference sequence), are LNHDA and SQIVND. TCRbeta CDR3 regions were amplified from genomic DNA using the immunoSEQ Assay, a bias-controlled multiplex PCR. Turning to the authors' computational methods: The number of nucleated cells in each sample was estimated by amplification of reference gene primers within the assay. To quantify the absolute abundance of each unique TCRbeta CDR3 rearrangement, sequence reads were collapsed and filtered. For each sample, productive Simpson clonality was calculated as the square root of Simpson's diversity index over productive rearrangements. This immuneACCESS table, as held by TCRdb, lists in-frame sequences with V and J called but not all clones. Of the missing ones, under half trace to an unresolved V gene in checked studies; the others have no known cause. The V and J calls and clone size were taken over from that table, and D and trimming were inferred from the DNA. The sample data list about 13,000 clones, and about 75% of these were observed just once. Roughly 43% of the sample is held by the ten biggest clonotypes.

With regard to this clone: Its antigen is currently not known. The sample holds no much larger clone one base away, and base qualities are not on file.

Study-level results and caveats: How much clinical and demographic metadata was included differed by source and by participant, and the metadata was provided uncurated.

Whole blood was collected in K2EDTA tubes by collaborating institutions according to the institutions' own protocols. For TCRbeta analysis, collaborator samples were shipped as frozen whole blood, as isolated PBMCs, or as DNA extracted from either sample type. The clonotype was recovered from a woman at least 80 years old with acute or convalescent COVID-19. What was sequenced was peripheral blood. The chain is encoded by TRBV19 joined to TRBJ2-1, and 15 junctional nucleotides match TRBD2. The CDR3 has the sequence CASSGTSGGSYNEQFF. In nucleotide form, the sequence is TGTGCCAGTAGTGGGACTAGCGGGGGGTCCTACAATGAGCAGTTCTTC.